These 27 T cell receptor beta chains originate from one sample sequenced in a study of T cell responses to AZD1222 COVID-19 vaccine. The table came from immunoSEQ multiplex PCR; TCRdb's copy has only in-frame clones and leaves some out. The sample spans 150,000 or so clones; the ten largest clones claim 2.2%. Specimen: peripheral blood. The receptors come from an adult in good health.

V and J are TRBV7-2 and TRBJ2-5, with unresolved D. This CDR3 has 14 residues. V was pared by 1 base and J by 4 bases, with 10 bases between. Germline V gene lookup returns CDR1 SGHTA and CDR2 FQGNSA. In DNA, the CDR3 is TGTGCCAGCAGCTTAGTGCCACCCCCAGAGACCCAGTACTTC. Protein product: CASSLVPPPETQYF.

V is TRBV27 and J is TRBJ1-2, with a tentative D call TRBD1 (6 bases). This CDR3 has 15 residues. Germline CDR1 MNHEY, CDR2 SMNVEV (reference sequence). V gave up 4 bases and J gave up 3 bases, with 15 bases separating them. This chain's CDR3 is CASSSLAAGDYGYTF. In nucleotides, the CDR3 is TGTGCCAGCAGTTCGCTGGCGGCAGGGGACTATGGCTACACCTTC.

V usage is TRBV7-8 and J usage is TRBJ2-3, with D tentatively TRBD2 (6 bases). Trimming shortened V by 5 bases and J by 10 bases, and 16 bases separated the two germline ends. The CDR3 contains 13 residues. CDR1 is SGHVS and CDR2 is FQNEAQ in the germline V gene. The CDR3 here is CASSTTTSYAQYF. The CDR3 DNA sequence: TGTGCCAGCAGCACCACCACTAGCTATGCGCAGTATTTT. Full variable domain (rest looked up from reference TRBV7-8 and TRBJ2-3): GAGVSQSPRYKVAKRGQDVALRCDPISGHVSLFWYQQALGQGPEFLTYFQNEAQLDKSGLPSDRFFAERPEGSVSTLKIQRTQQEDSAVYLCASSTTTSYAQYFGPGTRLTVL.

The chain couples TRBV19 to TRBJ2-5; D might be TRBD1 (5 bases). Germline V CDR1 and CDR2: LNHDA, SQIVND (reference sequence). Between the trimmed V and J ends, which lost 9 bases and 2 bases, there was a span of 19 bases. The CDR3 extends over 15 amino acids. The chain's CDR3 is CASRGSLGEQETQYF. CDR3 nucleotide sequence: TGTGCCAGCCGAGGTAGCCTAGGGGAACAAGAGACCCAGTACTTC. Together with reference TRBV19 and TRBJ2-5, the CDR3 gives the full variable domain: DGGITQSPKYLFRKEGQNVTLSCEQNLNHDAMYWYRQDPGQGLRLIYYSQIVNDFQKGDIAEGYSVSREKKESFPLTVTSAQKNPTAFYLCASRGSLGEQETQYFGPGTRLLVL.

CDR3 residues: CASSQEAAGGYGYTF. Written as DNA, the CDR3 is TGCGCCAGCAGCCAAGAGGCGGCAGGGGGCTATGGCTACACCTTC. The chain couples TRBV4-1 to TRBJ1-2; 7 bases fit TRBD1. The CDR3 is 15 residues long. V was pared by 0 bases and J by 4 bases, with 5 bases of the junction left unmatched. Germline assignment: CDR1 MGHRA and CDR2 YSYEKL.

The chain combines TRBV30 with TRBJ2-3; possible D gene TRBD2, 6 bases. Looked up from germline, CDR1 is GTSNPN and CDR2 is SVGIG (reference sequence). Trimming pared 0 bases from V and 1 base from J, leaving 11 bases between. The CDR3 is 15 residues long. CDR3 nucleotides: TGTGCCTGGAGTGTTGCGGGGAGAGGCACAGATACGCAGTATTTT. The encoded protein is CAWSVAGRGTDTQYF.

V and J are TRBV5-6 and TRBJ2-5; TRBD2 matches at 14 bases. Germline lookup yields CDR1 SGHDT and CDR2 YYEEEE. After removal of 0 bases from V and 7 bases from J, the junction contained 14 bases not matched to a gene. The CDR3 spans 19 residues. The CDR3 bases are TGTGCCAGCAGCTTGGCCGGACTAGCGGGGGGAAAAACTAGTGTGACCCAGTACTTC. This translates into CASSLAGLAGGKTSVTQYF.

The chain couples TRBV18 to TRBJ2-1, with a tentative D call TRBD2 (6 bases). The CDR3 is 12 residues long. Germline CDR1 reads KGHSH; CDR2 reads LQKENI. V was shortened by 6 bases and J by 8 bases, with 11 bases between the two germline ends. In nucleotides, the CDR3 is TGTGCCAGCTCTCCGGGAGTCGATGAGCAGTTCTTC. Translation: CASSPGVDEQFF.

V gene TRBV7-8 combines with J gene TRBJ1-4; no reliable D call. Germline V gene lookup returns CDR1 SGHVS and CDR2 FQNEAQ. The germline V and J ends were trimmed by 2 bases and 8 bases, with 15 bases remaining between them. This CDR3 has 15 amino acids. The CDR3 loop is CASSLTREAGEKLFF. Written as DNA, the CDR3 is TGTGCCAGCAGCTTAACTAGGGAAGCGGGCGAAAAACTGTTTTTT.

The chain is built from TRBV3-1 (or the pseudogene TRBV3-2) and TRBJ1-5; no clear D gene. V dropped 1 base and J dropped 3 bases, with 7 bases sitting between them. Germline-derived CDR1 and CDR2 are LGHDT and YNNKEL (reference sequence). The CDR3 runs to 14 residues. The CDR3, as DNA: TGTGCCAGCAGCCAAGGGGCTACCAATCAGCCCCAGCATTTT. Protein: CASSQGATNQPQHF.

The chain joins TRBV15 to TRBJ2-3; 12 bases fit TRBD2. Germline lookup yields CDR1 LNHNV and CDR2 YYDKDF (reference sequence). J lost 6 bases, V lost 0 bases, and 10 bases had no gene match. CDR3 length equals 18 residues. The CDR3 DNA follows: TGTGCCACCAGCAGAGATCGGGCTAGCGGGGGGGCCGAGGATACGCAGTATTTT. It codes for CATSRDRASGGAEDTQYF.

The CDR3 DNA follows: TGTGCCAGCAGCAAAACTCTTGGGCGGGGGCAGTACTTC. Protein sequence: CASSKTLGRGQYF. The V and J genes are TRBV28 and TRBJ2-7, with D perhaps TRBD2 (6 bases). Trimming pared 6 bases from V and 9 bases from J, leaving 18 bases between. Germline V gene sequence: CDR1 MDHEN, CDR2 SYDVKM. This CDR3 contains 13 residues. The whole variable domain, remainder taken from reference TRBV28 and TRBJ2-7, is DVKVTQSSRYLVKRTGEKVFLECVQDMDHENMFWYRQDPGLGLRLIYFSYDVKMKEKGDIPEGYSVSREKKERFSLILESASTNQTSMYLCASSKTLGRGQYFGPGTRLTVT.

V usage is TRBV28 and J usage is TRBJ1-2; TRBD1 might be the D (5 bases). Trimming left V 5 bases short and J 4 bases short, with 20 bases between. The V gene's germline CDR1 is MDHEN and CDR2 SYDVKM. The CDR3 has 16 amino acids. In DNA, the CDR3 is TGTGCCAGCAGTACACCAGGGTTCTTTGGGTCCTATGGCTACACCTTC. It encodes CASSTPGFFGSYGYTF.

The CDR3 nucleotides are TGTGCCAGCATCGGACAGGGTTTGGGGACTGAAGCTTTCTTT. Protein: CASIGQGLGTEAFF. The gene calls are TRBV28 and TRBJ1-1, with TRBD1 matching over 8 bases. V dropped 7 bases and J dropped 5; count of bases not matched to a gene: 9. The V gene's germline CDR1 is MDHEN and CDR2 SYDVKM. The CDR3 extends over 14 amino acids.

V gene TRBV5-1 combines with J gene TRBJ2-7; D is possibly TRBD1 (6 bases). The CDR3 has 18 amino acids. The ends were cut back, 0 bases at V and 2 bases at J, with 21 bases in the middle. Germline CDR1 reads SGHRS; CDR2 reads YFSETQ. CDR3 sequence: CASSLGPSTGTTTYEQYF. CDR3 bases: TGCGCCAGCAGCTTGGGACCCTCGACAGGCACCACTACCTACGAGCAGTACTTC.

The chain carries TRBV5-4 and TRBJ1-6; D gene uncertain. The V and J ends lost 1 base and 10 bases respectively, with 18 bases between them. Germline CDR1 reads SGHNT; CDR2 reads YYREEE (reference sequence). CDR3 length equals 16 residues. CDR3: CASSLRAATRRSPLHF. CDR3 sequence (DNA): TGTGCCAGCAGCTTGCGGGCAGCGACGAGGAGGTCACCCCTCCACTTT.

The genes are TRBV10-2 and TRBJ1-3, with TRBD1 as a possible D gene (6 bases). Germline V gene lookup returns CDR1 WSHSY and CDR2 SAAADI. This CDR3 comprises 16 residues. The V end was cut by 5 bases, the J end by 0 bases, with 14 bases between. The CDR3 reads CASSPFGQPSGNTIYF. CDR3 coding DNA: TGCGCCAGCAGTCCCTTCGGACAGCCCTCTGGAAACACCATATATTTT.

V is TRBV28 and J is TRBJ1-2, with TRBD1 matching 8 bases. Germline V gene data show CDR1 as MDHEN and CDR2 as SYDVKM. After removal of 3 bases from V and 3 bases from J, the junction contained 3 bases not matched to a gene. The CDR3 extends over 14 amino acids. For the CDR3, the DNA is TGTGCCAGCAGTTTTGGACAGGGTCACTATGGCTACACCTTC. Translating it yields CASSFGQGHYGYTF.

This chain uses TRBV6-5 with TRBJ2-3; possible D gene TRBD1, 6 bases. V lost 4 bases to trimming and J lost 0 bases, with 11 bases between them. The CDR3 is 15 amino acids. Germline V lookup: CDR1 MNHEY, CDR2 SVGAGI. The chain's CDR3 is CASSLGQSSTDTQYF. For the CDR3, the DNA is TGTGCCAGCAGTTTAGGACAGTCTAGCACAGATACGCAGTATTTT.

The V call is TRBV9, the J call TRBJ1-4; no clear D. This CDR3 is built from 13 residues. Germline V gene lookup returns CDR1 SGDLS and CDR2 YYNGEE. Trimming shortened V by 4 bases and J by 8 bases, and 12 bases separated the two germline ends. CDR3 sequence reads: CASSSGPDEKLFF. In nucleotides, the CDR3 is TGTGCCAGCAGCTCCGGTCCGGACGAAAAACTGTTTTTT.

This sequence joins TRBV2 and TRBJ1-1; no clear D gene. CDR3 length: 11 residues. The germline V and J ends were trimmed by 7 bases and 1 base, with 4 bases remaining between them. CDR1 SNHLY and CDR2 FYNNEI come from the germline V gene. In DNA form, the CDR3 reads TGTGCCAGCAAGGGGAACACTGAAGCTTTCTTT. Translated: CASKGNTEAFF. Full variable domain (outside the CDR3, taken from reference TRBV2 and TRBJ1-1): EPEVTQTPSHQVTQMGQEVILRCVPISNHLYFYWYRQILGQKVEFLVSFYNNEISEKSEIFDDQFSVERPDGSNFTLKIRSTKLEDSAMYFCASKGNTEAFFGQGTRLTVV.

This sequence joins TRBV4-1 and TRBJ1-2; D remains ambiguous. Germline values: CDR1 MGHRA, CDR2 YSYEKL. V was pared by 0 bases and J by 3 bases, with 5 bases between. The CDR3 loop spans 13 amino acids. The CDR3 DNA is TGCGCCAGCAGCCAAGATGGGTACTATGGCTACACCTTC. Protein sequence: CASSQDGYYGYTF.

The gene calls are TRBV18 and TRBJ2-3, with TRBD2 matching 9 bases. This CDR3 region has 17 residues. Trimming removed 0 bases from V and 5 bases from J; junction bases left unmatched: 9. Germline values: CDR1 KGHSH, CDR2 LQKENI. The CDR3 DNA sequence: TGTGCCAGCTCACCACCGATCGCGGGGGGGCTAGGAGATACGCAGTATTTT. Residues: CASSPPIAGGLGDTQYF.

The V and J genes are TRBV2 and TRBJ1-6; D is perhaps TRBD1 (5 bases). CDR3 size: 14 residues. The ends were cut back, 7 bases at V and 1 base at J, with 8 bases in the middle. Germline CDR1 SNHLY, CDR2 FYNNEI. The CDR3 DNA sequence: TGTGCCAGCATCGGGGGGTCCTATAATTCACCCCTCCACTTT. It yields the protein CASIGGSYNSPLHF.

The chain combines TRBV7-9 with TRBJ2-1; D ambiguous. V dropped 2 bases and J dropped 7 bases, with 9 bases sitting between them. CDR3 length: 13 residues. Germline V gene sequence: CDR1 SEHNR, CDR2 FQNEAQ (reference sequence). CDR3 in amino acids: CASSLSTGNEQFF. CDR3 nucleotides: TGTGCCAGCAGCTTATCGACCGGTAATGAGCAGTTCTTC.

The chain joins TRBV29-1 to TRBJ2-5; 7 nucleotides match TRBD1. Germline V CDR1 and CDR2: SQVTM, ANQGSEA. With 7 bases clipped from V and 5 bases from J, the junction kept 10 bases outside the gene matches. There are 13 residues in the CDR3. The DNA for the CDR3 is TGCAGCGCGGAGACAGGGACGTGGGAGACCCAGTACTTC. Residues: CSAETGTWETQYF.

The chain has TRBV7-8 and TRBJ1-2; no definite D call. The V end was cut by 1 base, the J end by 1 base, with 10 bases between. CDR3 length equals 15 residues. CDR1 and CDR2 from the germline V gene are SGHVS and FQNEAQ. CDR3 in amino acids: CASSLVVGFNYGYTF. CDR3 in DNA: TGTGCCAGCAGCTTAGTCGTCGGATTTAACTATGGCTACACCTTC.